This T cell receptor beta chain was obtained from a study of blood T cell repertoires in COVID-19. Overall study context: Acute and convalescent COVID-19 specimens originated in the United States, Italy and Spain. PBMCs, B-cell-depleted T cells, or T cells provided the cDNA or gDNA that made up the material.

The CDR3 consists of 15 residues. The J segment lost 1 base and the V segment lost 3 bases, leaving 4 bases of the junction unmatched. Germline-derived CDR1 and CDR2 are LNHNV and YYDKDF (reference sequence). Per the authors' pipeline: How many nucleated cells were present was estimated from reference gene primer amplification. Some clones are missing from TCRdb's copy, which holds only in-frame ones; the method was immunoSEQ multiplex PCR. V and J calls plus clone size are reproduced from that table; the DNA served to infer D and trimming. The sample shows under 40,000 clones, roughly 84% of them seen only once.

Sequences were obtained from peripheral blood. The chain links TRBV15 to TRBJ2-7, with TRBD1 matching over 9 bases. The sequence was obtained from a man between 65 and 85 years old with active COVID-19. CDR3 in DNA: TGTGCCACCAGCAGCTCCGGGACAGGGTCCTACGAGCAGTACTTC. It codes for CATSSSGTGSYEQYF.